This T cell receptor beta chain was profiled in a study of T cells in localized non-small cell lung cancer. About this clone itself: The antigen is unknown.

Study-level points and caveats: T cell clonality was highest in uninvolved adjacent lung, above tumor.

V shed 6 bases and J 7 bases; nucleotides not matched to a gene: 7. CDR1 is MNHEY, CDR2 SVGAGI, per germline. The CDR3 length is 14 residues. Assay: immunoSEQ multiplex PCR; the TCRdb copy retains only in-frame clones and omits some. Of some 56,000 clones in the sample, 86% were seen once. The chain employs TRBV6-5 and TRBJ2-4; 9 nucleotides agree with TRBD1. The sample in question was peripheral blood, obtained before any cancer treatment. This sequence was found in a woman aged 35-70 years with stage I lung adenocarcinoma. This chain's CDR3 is CASSSGQGRNIQYF. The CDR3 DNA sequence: TGTGCCAGCAGCTCCGGACAGGGGAGGAACATTCAGTACTTC.